Given below is one T cell receptor beta chain in context. The antigen is unknown. Amplification used 60 Vbeta primers and 13 Jbeta primers. TCRdb's table, derived via immunoSEQ multiplex PCR, lists solely in-frame clones and lacks some. The sample has about 84,000 clones, around three fifths seen once. This specimen comes from a study of cytomegalovirus exposure and HLA in healthy donors. V gave up 9 bases and J gave up 3 bases; unmatched junction bases: 6. Germline CDR1 is MNHEY and CDR2 is SMNVEV (reference sequence). The length of the CDR3 is 14 residues. Findings of the study overall: Roughly uniform depth of sequencing across donors was assumed in presence/absence analyses.

The clonotype originates from a middle-aged woman in good health and CMV-seropositive. The chain carries TRBV27 and TRBJ2-7; TRBD2 aligns across 12 bases. Material: PBMCs. For the CDR3, the DNA is TGTGCCAGTGGGGGACTAGCGGGTTTCTACGAGCAGTACTTC. It encodes CASGGLAGFYEQYF.